One sample yielded the 29 T cell receptor beta chains listed below, sequenced in a study of blood T cell repertoires in COVID-19. Method: immunoSEQ multiplex PCR; TCRdb's copy keeps in-frame clones and lacks some. The data show around 200,000 clones, with 85% to 90% seen just once and roughly 5.7% held by the top ten. The specimen was peripheral blood. The receptors derive from a man aged 80 or over with acute or convalescent COVID-19.

This clone was seen a handful of times. The CDR3 DNA follows: TGCAGTGCTAGTGGACAGGGGATAGGGGAGACCCAGTACTTC. Encoded protein: CSASGQGIGETQYF. V is TRBV20-1 and J is TRBJ2-5; 9 nucleotides align to TRBD1. J gave up 5 bases and V 3 bases, and 7 bases lay outside the gene matches. Germline CDR1 is DFQATT and CDR2 is SNEGSKA (reference sequence). This CDR3 comprises 14 residues.

This chain connects TRBV11-2 to TRBJ2-7, with D uncertain. Trimming removed 1 base at V and 6 bases at J, with 10 bases between. This CDR3 has 13 amino acids. Germline assignment: CDR1 SGHAT and CDR2 FQNNGV. This CDR3 is CASSLGTSGEQYF. The CDR3 DNA reads TGTGCCAGCAGCTTAGGTACATCAGGCGAGCAGTACTTC.

This clone appeared a few times. J is TRBJ2-2 and V is TRBV7-3; 12 positions match TRBD2. Germline trimming cut 5 bases from V and 6 bases from J; bases unmatched to any gene: 10. The CDR3 runs 17 residues. Per the germline V gene, CDR1 is SGHTA and CDR2 is FQGTGA. As DNA, the CDR3 is TGTGCCAGCAGCCCCCGGACTAGCGGGAAGTTCGCCGGGGAGCTGTTTTTT. It translates to CASSPRTSGKFAGELFF.

The chain links TRBV11-2 to TRBJ1-6; the D is unclear. The CDR3 sequence is 16 residues long. The germline V gene encodes CDR1 SGHAT and CDR2 FQNNGV. The ends were cut back, 1 base at V and 6 bases at J, with 13 bases in the middle. The CDR3 reads CASSLVGGRGNSPLHF. CDR3 coding DNA: TGTGCCAGCAGCTTAGTAGGAGGACGGGGTAATTCACCCCTCCACTTT.

CDR3 residues: CASRGQGARQETQYF. CDR3 coding DNA: TGTGCCAGTAGGGGACAGGGGGCGCGACAAGAGACCCAGTACTTC. This chain joins TRBV19 and TRBJ2-5; 12 nucleotides agree with TRBD1. The junction had 4 bases not matched to a gene; V was cut back by 6 bases and J by 2 bases. From germline, CDR1 is LNHDA and CDR2 SQIVND (reference sequence). The CDR3 is 15 residues long.

This chain uses TRBV9 with TRBJ2-2; maybe TRBD1 (6 bases). CDR3 length equals 17 residues. The V and J ends lost 1 base and 4 bases respectively, with 17 bases between them. Germline V CDR1 and CDR2: SGDLS, YYNGEE. The CDR3 region has the DNA TGTGCCAGCAGCGTACAGGGGTTGGGGTATAGCACCGGGGAGCTGTTTTTT. Translated, it gives CASSVQGLGYSTGELFF.

The chain links TRBV7-8 to TRBJ1-5; the D is unclear. Germline CDR1 is SGHVS and CDR2 is FQNEAQ. Trimming shortened V by 5 bases and J by 1 base, and 6 bases separated the two germline ends. The CDR3 has 13 residues. This CDR3 reads CASSAQSNQPQHF. As DNA, the CDR3 is TGTGCCAGCAGCGCCCAGAGCAATCAGCCCCAGCATTTT.

V and J are TRBV5-1 and TRBJ2-1; a weak D match, TRBD2 (5 bases). Trimming took off 4 bases at V and 4 bases at J, with 15 bases between the two ends. Germline V CDR1 and CDR2: SGHRS, YFSETQ. The CDR3 consists of 15 residues. This CDR3 is CASSPWTGPYNEQFF. The CDR3 DNA reads TGCGCCAGCAGCCCCTGGACTGGACCGTACAATGAGCAGTTCTTC.

The chain couples TRBV11-2 to TRBJ1-6, with D maybe TRBD1 (5 bases). CDR1 is SGHAT and CDR2 is FQNNGV in the germline V gene. Trimming cost V 5 bases and J 8 bases, with 10 bases left between them. The CDR3 has 13 residues. The CDR3: CASSGRGDSPLHF. DNA of the CDR3: TGTGCCAGCAGCGGGCGGGGGGATTCACCCCTCCACTTT.

This chain links TRBV10-2 with TRBJ1-5; 7 positions agree with TRBD1. CDR1 and CDR2 (germline): WSHSY, SAAADI. With V trimmed by 8 bases and J by 4 bases, 5 bases remained unmatched. CDR3 length equals 13 residues. The CDR3 loop reads CASGQDLNQPQHF. The DNA of the CDR3 is TGCGCCAGCGGACAGGACCTTAATCAGCCCCAGCATTTT.

The chain links TRBV10-1 to TRBJ2-3; no reliable D call. The germline V gene encodes CDR1 WNHNN and CDR2 SYGVQD (reference sequence). CDR3 length: 11 residues. Trimming stripped 6 bases from V and 10 bases from J, with 11 bases between. For the CDR3, the DNA is TGCGCCAGCAGGCCCCGTCGGTCGCAGTATTTT. Translating gives CASRPRRSQYF.

On this clone itself: The same CDR3 is also encoded by other DNA sequences in this sample. V is TRBV28 and J is TRBJ1-5; D gene ambiguous. CDR3 size: 14 residues. V was shortened by 4 bases and J by 1 base, with 8 bases between the two germline ends. Per germline, CDR1 MDHEN and CDR2 SYDVKM. CDR3: CASSSPGSNQPQHF. CDR3 DNA sequence: TGTGCCAGCAGTTCCCCGGGAAGCAATCAGCCCCAGCATTTT.

The V and J genes are TRBV20-1 and TRBJ2-7, with 8 bases lining up with TRBD2. The CDR3 contains 14 residues. Germline V gene lookup returns CDR1 DFQATT and CDR2 SNEGSKA (reference sequence). V gave up 6 bases and J gave up 6 bases; unmatched junction bases: 13. Here the CDR3 DNA reads TGCAGTGCAAGTCAGTCGGGACGGGGGGGCGAGCAGTACTTC. Translating it yields CSASQSGRGGEQYF.

A single count supports this clone. The rearrangement links TRBV28 to TRBJ2-7; 8 nucleotides agree with TRBD1. The CDR3 totals 15 residues. V was clipped by 6 bases and J by 3 bases; unmatched bases: 10. Looked up from germline, CDR1 is MDHEN and CDR2 is SYDVKM. CDR3 in amino acids: CASRSPGTGLYEQYF. As DNA, the CDR3 is TGTGCCAGCAGGTCGCCCGGGACAGGCCTCTACGAGCAGTACTTC.

This sequence joins TRBV18 and TRBJ2-2; D ambiguous. Trimming removed 3 bases at V and 0 bases at J, with 5 bases between. Germline V CDR1 and CDR2: KGHSH, LQKENI. This CDR3 has 14 amino acids. CDR3 residues: CASSPQSNTGELFF. The CDR3 bases are TGTGCCAGCTCACCTCAATCGAACACCGGGGAGCTGTTTTTT.

The genes are TRBV5-5 and TRBJ1-4, with 7 bases identical to TRBD1. The CDR3 is 15 amino acids. CDR1 and CDR2 (germline): SGHKS, YYEKEE (reference sequence). V shed 2 bases, J shed 8 bases, and the junction held 9 bases outside the gene matches. The CDR3 reads CASSFRGFLQEKLFF. The CDR3 region has the DNA TGTGCCAGCAGCTTCAGGGGGTTCCTCCAAGAAAAACTGTTTTTT.

The gene calls are TRBV7-9 and TRBJ1-2, with 7 bases identical to TRBD1. With 5 bases clipped from V and 8 bases from J, the junction kept 8 bases outside the gene matches. Germline V gene lookup returns CDR1 SEHNR and CDR2 FQNEAQ (reference sequence). CDR3 length equals 13 residues. CDR3 DNA: TGTGCCAGCAGCCCCCGACAGGGCTACGGCTACACCTTC. Its protein is CASSPRQGYGYTF. The full variable domain, completed using reference TRBV7-9 and TRBJ1-2, is DTGVSQNPRHKITKRGQNVTFRCDPISEHNRLYWYRQTLGQGPEFLTYFQNEAQLEKSRLLSDRFSAERPKGSFSTLEIQRTEQGDSAMYLCASSPRQGYGYTFGSGTRLTVV.

This clone has just one count. The chain recombines TRBV4-2 with TRBJ1-2, with TRBD1 matching over 7 bases. This CDR3 has 18 residues. Germline CDR1 LGHNA, CDR2 YNFKEQ. The V gene end was trimmed by 0 bases and the J gene end by 4 bases; junction bases not matched to a gene: 14. The CDR3, as DNA: TGTGCCAGCAGCCAAGATTTGTTCTCGCGACAGGGATCCTATGGCTACACCTTC. Protein sequence: CASSQDLFSRQGSYGYTF.

The chain uses TRBV5-1 and TRBJ2-7; 7 bases fit TRBD1. There are 14 residues in the CDR3. J lost 1 base, V lost 4 bases, and 5 bases had no gene match. Per the germline V gene, CDR1 is SGHRS and CDR2 is YFSETQ. The CDR3 DNA sequence: TGCGCCAGCAGCCTAGGGGACAGATCCTACGAGCAGTACTTC. Amino acid sequence: CASSLGDRSYEQYF.

Only one count was recorded for this clone. This chain links TRBV5-1 with TRBJ2-3; D unclear. This CDR3 contains 13 residues. V dropped 4 bases and J dropped 1 base, with 7 bases sitting between them. Germline V gene lookup returns CDR1 SGHRS and CDR2 YFSETQ. As DNA, the CDR3 is TGCGCCAGCAGCCCCTTCCGCACAGATACGCAGTATTTT. Protein product: CASSPFRTDTQYF.

CDR3 amino acids: CASTGDQGWGPGVRSNEKLFF. The DNA of the CDR3 is TGTGCCAGCACCGGTGACCAGGGCTGGGGCCCTGGCGTGAGGAGTAATGAAAAACTGTTTTTT. The chain uses TRBV12-1 and TRBJ1-4; TRBD1, the table's D call, was not compared with the DNA. TRBV12-1 is described as a pseudogene. The CDR3 has 21 residues.

The genes are TRBV6-5 and TRBJ2-2, with 8 bases lining up with TRBD1. Unmatched junction bases numbered 7, after V lost 6 bases and J lost 7 bases. This CDR3 is built from 14 residues. CDR1 is MNHEY and CDR2 is SVGAGI in the germline V gene. In DNA, the CDR3 is TGTGCCAGCAGAACCGGACAGGGCAACGGGGAGCTGTTTTTT. Its translation is CASRTGQGNGELFF.

This clone was seen only once. The V call is TRBV7-9, the J call TRBJ2-3; perhaps TRBD2 as D (5 bases). The CDR3 is made up of 15 amino acids. Between the trimmed V and J ends, which lost 3 bases and 0 bases, there was a span of 10 bases. The germline V gene encodes CDR1 SEHNR and CDR2 FQNEAQ (reference sequence). The CDR3 sequence: CASSLGATSTDTQYF. The CDR3 DNA is TGTGCCAGCAGCTTGGGAGCGACTAGCACAGATACGCAGTATTTT.

The chain carries TRBV9 and TRBJ2-7; D not resolved. This CDR3 comprises 14 residues. Germline V gene lookup returns CDR1 SGDLS and CDR2 YYNGEE. V was shortened by 0 bases and J by 2 bases, with 9 bases between the two germline ends. The CDR3 loop reads CASSVATHPYEQYF. The CDR3 nucleotides read TGTGCCAGCAGCGTAGCTACGCATCCCTACGAGCAGTACTTC.

The chain is built from TRBV3-1 (or the pseudogene TRBV3-2) and TRBJ2-7; 7 bases agree with TRBD1. CDR1 and CDR2 from the germline V gene are LGHDT and YNNKEL (reference sequence). The V segment lost 4 bases and the J segment 3 bases; nucleotides outside the gene matches: 9. The CDR3 has 15 amino acids. As DNA, the CDR3 is TGTGCCAGCAGCCTTTCGGGACAGAAGTTCTACGAGCAGTACTTC. Encoded protein: CASSLSGQKFYEQYF.

In DNA, the CDR3 is TGTGCCAGCAGCTCCTGGACAGGGGGCCGGTACACCTTC. Encoded protein: CASSSWTGGRYTF. V gene TRBV5-6 combines with J gene TRBJ1-2; 11 bases are shared with TRBD1. V shed 3 bases, J shed 11 bases, and the junction held 6 bases outside the gene matches. Looked up from germline, CDR1 is SGHDT and CDR2 is YYEEEE. The CDR3 runs to 13 residues.

CDR3 sequence reads: CASSLGDRGSQETQYF. In nucleotides, the CDR3 is TGTGCCAGCAGCTTAGGGGACAGGGGGAGCCAAGAGACCCAGTACTTC. The chain has TRBV7-3 and TRBJ2-5, with TRBD1 identical over 11 bases. CDR3 size: 16 residues. V was clipped by 2 bases and J by 1 base; unmatched bases: 3. The V gene's germline CDR1 is SGHTA and CDR2 FQGTGA.

This chain connects TRBV5-1 to TRBJ1-2; TRBD1 aligns across 7 bases. This CDR3 is 15 amino acids long. The V segment lost 0 bases and the J segment 7 bases; nucleotides outside the gene matches: 9. Germline V gives CDR1 SGHRS, CDR2 YFSETQ. Written as DNA, the CDR3 is TGCGCCAGCAGCTTGGTTGTGGGACAGTTTGGTGGCTACACCTTC. It translates to CASSLVVGQFGGYTF. Together with reference TRBV5-1 and TRBJ1-2, the CDR3 gives the full variable domain: KAGVTQTPRYLIKTRGQQVTLSCSPISGHRSVSWYQQTPGQGLQFLFEYFSETQRNKGNFPGRFSGRQFSNSRSEMNVSTLELGDSALYLCASSLVVGQFGGYTFGSGTRLTVV.

The chain employs TRBV6-6 and TRBJ2-6; D is ambiguous. V was trimmed by 5 bases and J by 0 bases, leaving 14 bases between them. CDR1 is MNHNY and CDR2 is SVGAGI in the germline V gene (reference sequence). This CDR3 comprises 17 residues. The CDR3 DNA follows: TGTGCCAGCAGTCGGCAGGCCTCCACCTCTGGGGCCAACGTCCTGACTTTC. Translated: CASSRQASTSGANVLTF.